The 32 T cell receptor beta chains presented below share a single source sample, sequenced in a study of CD8+CD57+ T cells in acquired aplastic anemia. Profiling that covered TCR beta VDJ and CDR3 relied on genomic DNA as its template. TCRdb analysed the reads with MiXCR anew, one entry per CDR3 protein. The sample has hundreds of thousands of distinct CDR3 sequences; under 80% are singletons. What was sequenced was sorted CD4+, CD8+, or CD8+CD57+ T cells (not recorded which) from PBMCs. The receptors were sampled from a human donor in good health, serving as a control.

J is TRBJ1-1 and V is TRBV9, with D possibly being TRBD1 (5 bases). The germline V and J ends were trimmed by 4 bases and 8 bases, with 21 bases remaining between them. This CDR3 is built from 15 residues. Germline CDR1 and CDR2: SGDLS and YYNGEE. Written as DNA, the CDR3 is TGTGCCAGCAGCTTAGGTCAGGGCAAGGGCAACGAAGCTTTCTTT. Amino acid sequence: CASSLGQGKGNEAFF.

Regarding this clonotype: Lacking the conserved final phenylalanine or tryptophan, this CDR3 likely reflects a read error. The DNA is omitted, as the CDR3 cannot be located on it reliably, and the CDR3 follows TCRdb's listing. This chain links TRBV7-2 with TRBJ2-5; the D call TRBD1 from the table was never checked on the DNA. CDR1 is SGHTA, CDR2 FQGNSA, per germline. The CDR3 adds up to 13 amino acids, both ends counted. CDR3 in amino acids: CASSFTGGRDNEL.

Turning to this clonotype: The CDR3 ends on some other residue instead of the conserved phenylalanine or tryptophan, so this is likely a read error. CDR3 bases: TGTGCCAGTAGTCGGCCGCGGGCCAGCACAGATACGCAGAACACCGGGGAGCTGTTTCTT. It is translated as CASSRPRASTDTQNTGELFL. This chain uses TRBV19 with TRBJ2-2; TRBD2 is a possible D gene (5 bases). The CDR3 runs 20 residues. V was shortened by 5 bases and J by 1 base, with 26 bases between the two germline ends. CDR1 LNHDA and CDR2 SQIVND come from the germline V gene (reference sequence).

Comments on this clonotype: One junction end does not reproduce the germline sequence, and a read error may be involved. For the CDR3, the DNA is TGCAGCGTTGAATCGGACAGGGGGGGCAACGAGCAGTATTTC. Its translation: CSVESDRGGNEQYF. The chain joins TRBV29-1 to TRBJ2-7; 10 nucleotides match TRBD1. In germline, CDR1 is SQVTM, CDR2 ANQGSEA. This CDR3 region has 14 residues.

Worth noting for this clonotype: The junction differs from germline at one of its ends, possibly a read error. The V and J genes are TRBV19 and TRBJ1-2; tentative D call: TRBD1 (6 bases). Per the germline V gene, CDR1 is LNHDA and CDR2 is SQIVND (reference sequence). The CDR3 sequence is 15 residues long. CDR3 sequence (DNA): TGTGTCAGTAGTTCTCCGGGACATCTTCCGTATGGCTACACCTTC. Its translation: CVSSSPGHLPYGYTF.

The chain couples TRBV7-3 to TRBJ2-1; no definite D call. V lost 2 bases, J lost 10 bases, and 15 bases lay in between. CDR1 and CDR2 from the germline V gene are SGHTA and FQGTGA. The CDR3 length is 14 residues. The CDR3 nucleotides are TGTGCCAGCAGCTTAGGTCGTAGTCCAGCCGAGCAGTTCTTC. Its translation: CASSLGRSPAEQFF.

The chain carries TRBV5-1 and TRBJ2-1, with D possibly matching TRBD1 (6 bases). Trimming took off 1 base at V and 5 bases at J, with 10 bases between the two ends. The length of the CDR3 is 14 residues. From germline, CDR1 is SGHRS and CDR2 YFSETQ. The DNA of the CDR3 is TGCGCCAGCAGCTTGCAGGGGAAAGACAATGAGCAGTTCTTC. Protein product: CASSLQGKDNEQFF.

This clonotype was seen ten or more times. The V and J genes are TRBV13 and TRBJ2-7; tentatively, D is TRBD2 (5 bases). V lost 5 bases, J lost 3 bases, and 8 bases lay in between. Per the germline V gene, CDR1 is PRHDT and CDR2 is FYEKMQ (reference sequence). The CDR3 is made up of 12 amino acids. CDR3 nucleotide sequence: TGTGCCAGCAGCCCGGGGAACTACGAGCAGTACTTC. Residues: CASSPGNYEQYF.

This clonotype was found once. The chain carries TRBV5-6 and TRBJ1-5; D remains ambiguous. V lost 0 bases, J lost 6 bases, and 13 bases lay in between. The CDR3 is 15 residues long. Germline CDR1 reads SGHDT; CDR2 reads YYEEEE. The CDR3 loop reads CASSLASGSFQPQHF. Written as DNA, the CDR3 is TGTGCCAGCAGCTTGGCCAGTGGTAGCTTTCAGCCCCAGCATTTT.

The chain is built from TRBV9 and TRBJ2-5; D is unresolved. The CDR3 loop spans 15 amino acids. CDR1 and CDR2 (germline): SGDLS, YYNGEE. V lost 8 bases and J lost 12, with 29 bases in between. CDR3 sequence: CASALASTPHTDKYF. Here the CDR3 DNA reads TGTGCCAGTGCCCTCGCGAGCACGCCCCACACAGATAAGTACTTC.

This rearrangement joins TRBV20-1 to TRBJ1-1, with 9 bases aligning to TRBD1. Trimming at V came to 1 base and at J to 3 bases, leaving 3 bases not matched to a gene. This CDR3 comprises 14 residues. Per germline, CDR1 DFQATT and CDR2 SNEGSKA (reference sequence). For the CDR3, the DNA is TGCAGTGCTAGAGTTGGGACAGGGCACACTGAAGCTTTCTTT. It specifies CSARVGTGHTEAFF.

The J gene is TRBJ1-5, the V gene TRBV30; D is unresolved. CDR3 length equals 14 residues. Per the germline V gene, CDR1 is GTSNPN and CDR2 is SVGIG (reference sequence). Trimming left V 4 bases short and J 4 bases short, with 14 bases between. CDR3 protein: CAWIRPEENQPQHF. CDR3 coding DNA: TGTGCCTGGATCCGACCCGAGGAAAATCAGCCCCAGCATTTT.

The chain combines TRBV5-1 with TRBJ1-5; D is unresolved. V dropped 0 bases and J dropped 12 bases, with 13 bases sitting between them. CDR1 is SGHRS and CDR2 is YFSETQ in the germline V gene. This CDR3 has 13 residues. The CDR3 sequence: CASSLAGVTDQHF. Here the CDR3 DNA reads TGCGCCAGCAGCTTGGCTGGGGTCACAGACCAGCATTTT.

This chain joins TRBV7-9 and TRBJ2-7, with 8 bases matching TRBD2. The germline V gene encodes CDR1 SEHNR and CDR2 FQNEAQ (reference sequence). Trimming removed 5 bases from V and 5 bases from J; junction bases left unmatched: 8. This CDR3 has 14 amino acids. CDR3 sequence: CASSMGTSYHEQYF. In nucleotides, the CDR3 is TGTGCCAGCAGCATGGGGACTAGTTACCACGAGCAGTACTTC.

V usage is TRBV20-1 and J usage is TRBJ2-7; TRBD1 matches 7 bases. CDR3 length: 17 amino acids. CDR1 and CDR2 (germline): DFQATT, SNEGSKA (reference sequence). V trimming: 5 bases; J trimming: 2 bases; junction bases outside the gene matches: 18. The CDR3 reads CSAWDRSNTDRAYEQYF. The CDR3 DNA reads TGCAGTGCTTGGGACAGATCGAACACTGACAGAGCCTACGAGCAGTACTTC.

About this clonotype: The final CDR3 position lacks the conserved phenylalanine or tryptophan, pointing to a likely read error. J is TRBJ2-1 and V is TRBV10-3, with D tentatively TRBD1 or TRBD2 (5 bases each). From germline, CDR1 is ENHRY and CDR2 SYGVKD. The ends were cut back, 8 bases at V and 8 bases at J, with 16 bases in the middle. This CDR3 comprises 13 residues. CDR3: CAIRDPGVDEQFI. DNA for the CDR3: TGTGCCATCCGGGACCCCGGCGTGGATGAGCAGTTCATC.

This clonotype has at least ten counts. For the CDR3, the DNA is TGTGCCTGGACACGGGACAGCTCCTACGAGCAGTACTTC. It is translated as CAWTRDSSYEQYF. The chain carries TRBV30 and TRBJ2-7; TRBD1 agrees at 7 bases. Germline loops: CDR1 GTSNPN, CDR2 SVGIG (reference sequence). Trimming removed 4 bases from V and 0 bases from J; junction bases left unmatched: 3. The CDR3 contains 13 residues.

This clonotype was counted ten times or more. The chain is built from TRBV28 and TRBJ1-2; 7 positions agree with TRBD1. CDR3 size: 14 residues. Trimming cost V 1 base and J 8 bases; bases outside gene matches: 7. In germline, CDR1 is MDHEN, CDR2 SYDVKM. The CDR3 DNA follows: TGTGCCAGCAGTTTATTGGAGACAGGGCAAGGCTACACCTTC. Its protein product is CASSLLETGQGYTF.

This clonotype was observed at least ten times. This chain connects TRBV29-1 to TRBJ1-1, with 7 nucleotides matching TRBD1. The ends lost 3 bases at V and 3 bases at J; junction bases unmatched: 7. The V gene's germline CDR1 is SQVTM and CDR2 ANQGSEA. This CDR3 comprises 14 residues. The DNA for the CDR3 is TGCAGCGTTGATAGAACAGGGGTAGACACTGAAGCTTTCTTT. As protein: CSVDRTGVDTEAFF.

Comment on this clonotype: Given a much more abundant clone one base away, this may be a read error. The chain combines TRBV6-5 with TRBJ2-5; the D gene is possibly TRBD2 (7 bases). The CDR3 contains 15 residues. The germline V gene has CDR1 MNHEY and CDR2 SVGAGI. The CDR3 bases are TGTGCCAGCAGTTACAGGGGGGGGGCCCAAGAGACCCAGCACTTC. Translation: CASSYRGGAQETQHF.

With regard to this clonotype: The CDR3 ends on some other residue instead of the conserved phenylalanine or tryptophan, so this is likely a read error. It is unclear where the CDR3 begins or ends on the DNA, so no DNA is shown, and the CDR3 is as TCRdb lists it. The chain has TRBV10-2 and TRBJ1-4. The CDR3 is 15 amino acids in total, end residues counted. Germline CDR1 reads WSHSY; CDR2 reads SAAADI. CDR3 amino acids: CASSHTAVVQEYLVS.

This clonotype was seen many times. The chain employs TRBV2 and TRBJ1-1, with no clear D. The CDR3 covers 13 residues. CDR1 is SNHLY and CDR2 is FYNNEI in the germline V gene. Trimming removed 1 base at V and 11 bases at J, with 14 bases between. The CDR3 protein is CASSEDRITEAFF. CDR3 in DNA: TGTGCCAGCAGTGAAGATCGAATAACAGAGGCTTTCTTT. The variable domain in full, with the rest retrieved from reference TRBV2 and TRBJ1-1, is EPEVTQTPSHQVTQMGQEVILRCVPISNHLYFYWYRQILGQKVEFLVSFYNNEISEKSEIFDDQFSVERPDGSNFTLKIRSTKLEDSAMYFCASSEDRITEAFFGQGTRLTVV.

Concerning this clonotype itself: Relative to the germline gene, one junction end is altered; a read error may explain this. This rearrangement joins TRBV7-3 to TRBJ2-3, with D perhaps matching TRBD1 or TRBD2 (5 bases each). Looked up from germline, CDR1 is SGHTA and CDR2 is FQGTGA. The CDR3 is 14 residues long. CDR3 amino acids: CASSGRDDLNEQFF. The DNA for the CDR3 is TGTGCCAGCAGTGGACGGGACGATTTAAATGAGCAGTTTTTT.

The V and J genes are TRBV5-8 and TRBJ1-2; D is unresolved. This CDR3 comprises 14 residues. The germline CDR1 and CDR2 sequences are SGHTS and YDEGEE. The ends were cut back, 4 bases at V and 2 bases at J, with 12 bases in the middle. The CDR3 loop is CASSLGAGNYGYTF. As DNA, the CDR3 is TGTGCCAGCAGCCTGGGTGCCGGGAACTATGGCTACACCTTC.

Comments on this clonotype: As the CDR3 is not closed by the conserved phenylalanine or tryptophan, this likely results from a read error. Because the CDR3's place on the DNA is in doubt, the DNA is left out and the CDR3 is given as listed by TCRdb. The chain is built from TRBV10-3 and TRBJ1-2; TRBD1 is the table's D call, not checked against the DNA. Germline CDR1 reads ENHRY; CDR2 reads SYGVKD. Both ends counted, the CDR3 spans 14 residues. Here the CDR3 reads CAISEPDRNYGYTA.

This chain uses TRBV7-3 with TRBJ2-3; D call uncertain. Trimming shortened V by 5 bases and J by 9 bases, and 15 bases separated the two germline ends. The germline gives CDR1 SGHTA, CDR2 FQGTGA. This CDR3 contains 13 residues. This CDR3 reads CASSLNTLDTQYF. The CDR3 nucleotides read TGTGCCAGCAGCCTAAATACGCTTGACACGCAGTATTTT.

The chain links TRBV10-3 to TRBJ1-1, with D tentatively TRBD1 (6 bases). This CDR3 has 15 amino acids. Trimming took off 3 bases at V and 0 bases at J, with 11 bases between the two ends. CDR1 is ENHRY and CDR2 is SYGVKD in the germline V gene. The CDR3 spells CAISEGGRVNTEAFF. In DNA form, the CDR3 reads TGTGCCATCAGTGAAGGGGGACGGGTGAACACTGAAGCTTTCTTT.

This clonotype was detected only a few times. At one end the junction does not follow the germline gene, possibly because of a read error. The chain is built from TRBV6-6 and TRBJ1-4; D not resolved. Germline assignment: CDR1 MNHNY and CDR2 SVGAGI (reference sequence). This CDR3 contains 13 residues. This CDR3 reads CAISETSVEKLFF. CDR3 sequence (DNA): TGTGCCATCAGTGAGACCTCGGTTGAAAAACTGTTTTTT.

The chain is built from TRBV5-1 and TRBJ2-2; TRBD2 agrees at 8 bases. Looked up from germline, CDR1 is SGHRS and CDR2 is YFSETQ. The V segment lost 7 bases and the J segment 7 bases; nucleotides outside the gene matches: 12. The CDR3 totals 15 residues. CDR3 protein: CASSTSPGLDGELFF. CDR3 bases: TGCGCCAGCTCCACCTCCCCGGGACTAGACGGGGAGCTGTTTTTT.

Here the CDR3 DNA reads TGCGCCAGCAGCCAAGAGGGCGGGGGCCCCGGGGTGAACACCGGGGAGCTGTTTTTT. Its protein product is CASSQEGGGPGVNTGELFF. This chain connects TRBV4-3 to TRBJ2-2, with D possibly TRBD2 on 7 matching bases. The CDR3 sequence is 19 residues long. V lost 0 bases and J lost 1, with 18 bases in between. Germline-derived CDR1 and CDR2 are LGHNA and YSLEER.

The V gene is TRBV5-1, the J gene TRBJ1-2; D uncertain. V lost 4 bases and J lost 9, with 16 bases in between. Germline CDR1 is SGHRS and CDR2 is YFSETQ. This CDR3 has 13 amino acids. The DNA for the CDR3 is TGCGCCAGCAGCGTGGGAACGGTTGATAGCTACACCTTC. As protein: CASSVGTVDSYTF.

This clonotype was observed at least ten times. This chain connects TRBV29-1 to TRBJ2-6; 11 bases match TRBD1. Trimming removed 4 bases from V and 2 bases from J; junction bases left unmatched: 7. In germline, CDR1 is SQVTM, CDR2 ANQGSEA. This CDR3 is 17 amino acids long. The CDR3 reads CSVGGTGGIAGANVLTF. CDR3 coding DNA: TGCAGCGTTGGTGGGACAGGGGGTATTGCTGGGGCCAACGTCCTGACTTTC.